This T cell receptor (beta chain) was captured by sequencing in a study of blood T cell repertoires in COVID-19. Overall study: Researchers got acute and convalescent COVID-19 samples from the United States, Italy and Spain. PBMCs, B-cell-depleted T cells, or T cells were the source of the cDNA or gDNA that made up the material.

CDR3 length equals 13 residues. Looked up from germline, CDR1 is MNHNS and CDR2 is SASEGT. Trimming left V 0 bases short and J 5 bases short, with 5 bases between. This clone was seen only once. Using immunoSEQ multiplex PCR, the repertoire was profiled, and TCRdb retains in-frame clones only, with some absent. Here the sample spans about 190,000 clones, 86% being singletons. This sequence joins TRBV6-1 and TRBJ2-4; D gene ambiguous. The clonotype was recovered from a man aged 35-49 years with acute COVID-19. The sequenced material came from PBMCs or T cells enriched from blood (not recorded which). The CDR3 bases are TGTGCCAGCAGTGAAGCTATTGAAAACATTCAGTACTTC. Translation: CASSEAIENIQYF.